This record covers a single T cell receptor (beta chain). Sequenced by immunoSEQ multiplex PCR; TCRdb stores in-frame clones only, minus some. The sample shows 270,000 or so clones, approximately 90% of them seen only once. The sample originates from a study of blood T cell repertoires in COVID-19. The CDR3 is 15 amino acids. Trimming left V 5 bases short and J 1 base short, with 14 bases between. Germline V gives CDR1 SGHTA, CDR2 FQGNSA. The specimen sequenced was peripheral blood. This TCR was recovered from a young woman with active or convalescent COVID-19. The rearrangement links TRBV7-2 to TRBJ1-2, with a weak D call TRBD1 (6 bases). The CDR3 sequence: CASSLGGGDNYGYTF. DNA of the CDR3: TGTGCCAGCAGCCTAGGGGGGGGCGATAACTATGGCTACACCTTC.